This T cell receptor beta chain was captured in a study of blood T cell repertoires in COVID-19. Overall study context: Italy, Spain and the United States were the sources of the convalescent and acute COVID-19 samples.

Germline V lookup: CDR1 ENHRY, CDR2 SYGVKD. After removal of 0 bases from V and 7 bases from J, the junction contained 0 bases not matched to a gene. The CDR3 is made up of 13 amino acids. Enrollment of patients from Seattle took place during active infection, with longitudinal follow-up. As originally analysed: Cell counts per sample came from amplifying reference gene primers. Clones were read by immunoSEQ multiplex PCR, and TCRdb kept only the in-frame ones, dropping some. The V and J calls and the clone size are those of that table, but D and trimming were determined from the DNA. The sample records some 65,000 clones, around 90% being singletons.

This chain links TRBV10-3 with TRBJ2-4, with 7 bases fitting TRBD2. This sequence was found in a man aged 50-59 years with COVID-19, enrolled during active disease. What was sequenced was peripheral blood. The CDR3 reads CAISESSGNIQYF. As DNA, the CDR3 is TGTGCCATCAGTGAGTCTAGCGGGAACATTCAGTACTTC.